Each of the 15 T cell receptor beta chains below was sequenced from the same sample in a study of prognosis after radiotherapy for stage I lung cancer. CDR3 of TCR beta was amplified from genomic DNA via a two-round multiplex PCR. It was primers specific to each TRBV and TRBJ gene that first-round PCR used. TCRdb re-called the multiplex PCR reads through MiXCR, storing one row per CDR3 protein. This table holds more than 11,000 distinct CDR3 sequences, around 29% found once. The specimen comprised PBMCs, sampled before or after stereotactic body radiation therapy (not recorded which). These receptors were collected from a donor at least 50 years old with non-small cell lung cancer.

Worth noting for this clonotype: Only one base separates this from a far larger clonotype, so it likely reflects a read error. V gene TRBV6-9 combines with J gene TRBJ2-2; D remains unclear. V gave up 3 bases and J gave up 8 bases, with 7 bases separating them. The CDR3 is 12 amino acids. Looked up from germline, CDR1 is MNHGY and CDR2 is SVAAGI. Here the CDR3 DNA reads TGTGCCAGCAGTTACGTGGAGGGGGAGCTGTTTTTT. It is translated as CASSYVEGELFF.

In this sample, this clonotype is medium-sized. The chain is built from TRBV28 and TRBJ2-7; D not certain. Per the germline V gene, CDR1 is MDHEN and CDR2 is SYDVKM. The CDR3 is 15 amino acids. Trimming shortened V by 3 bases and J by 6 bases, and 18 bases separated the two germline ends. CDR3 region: CASSFQDGSLGEQYF. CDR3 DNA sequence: TGTGCCAGCAGTTTCCAGGACGGTAGCTTGGGCGAGCAGTACTTC.

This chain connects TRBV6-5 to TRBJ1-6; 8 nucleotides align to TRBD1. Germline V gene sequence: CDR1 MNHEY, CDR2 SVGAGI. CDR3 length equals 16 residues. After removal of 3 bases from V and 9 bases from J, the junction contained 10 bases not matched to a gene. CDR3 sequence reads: CASSYSDRGRGSPLHF. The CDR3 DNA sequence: TGTGCCAGCAGTTATTCTGACAGGGGACGAGGTTCACCCCTCCACTTT.

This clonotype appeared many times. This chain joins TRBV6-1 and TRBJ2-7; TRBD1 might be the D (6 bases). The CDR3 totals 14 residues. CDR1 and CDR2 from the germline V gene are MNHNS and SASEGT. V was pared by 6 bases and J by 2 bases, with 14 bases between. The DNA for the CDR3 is TGTGCCAGCAGGAAAGTGACAGGACCCTACGAGCAGTACTTC. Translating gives CASRKVTGPYEQYF.

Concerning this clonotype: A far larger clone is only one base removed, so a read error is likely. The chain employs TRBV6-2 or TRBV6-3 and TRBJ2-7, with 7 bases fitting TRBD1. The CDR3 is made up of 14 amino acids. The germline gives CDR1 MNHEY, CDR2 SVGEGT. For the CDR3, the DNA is TGTGCCAGCAGTTACCGGGACAGCTCCTGCGAGCAGTACTTC. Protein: CASSYRDSSCEQYF.

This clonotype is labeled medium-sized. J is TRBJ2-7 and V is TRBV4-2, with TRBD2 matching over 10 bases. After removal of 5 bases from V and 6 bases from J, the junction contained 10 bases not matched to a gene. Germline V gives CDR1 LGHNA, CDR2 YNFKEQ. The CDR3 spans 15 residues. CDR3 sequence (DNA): TGTGCCAGCAGCGCCCGGACTAGCGGCCCCCTCGAGCAGTACTTC. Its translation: CASSARTSGPLEQYF.

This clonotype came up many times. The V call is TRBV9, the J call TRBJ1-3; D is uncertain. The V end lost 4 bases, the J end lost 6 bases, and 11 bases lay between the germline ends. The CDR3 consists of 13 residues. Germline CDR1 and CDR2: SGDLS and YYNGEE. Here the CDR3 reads CASSIGTANTIYF. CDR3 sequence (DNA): TGTGCCAGCAGCATCGGAACCGCAAACACCATATATTTT.

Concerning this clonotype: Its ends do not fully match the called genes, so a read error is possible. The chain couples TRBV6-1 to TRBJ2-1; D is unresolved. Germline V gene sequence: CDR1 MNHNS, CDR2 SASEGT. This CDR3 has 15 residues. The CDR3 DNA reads TGTGCCAGCAGCCATACAGCGACGGGTTACAATGAGCAATTCTTC. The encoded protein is CASSHTATGYNEQFF.

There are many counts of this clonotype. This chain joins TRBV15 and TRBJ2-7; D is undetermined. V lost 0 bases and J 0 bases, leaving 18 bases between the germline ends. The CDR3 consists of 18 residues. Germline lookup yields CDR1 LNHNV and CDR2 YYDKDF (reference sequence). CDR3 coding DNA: TGTGCCACCAGCAGAGATTCGGCCCTCCGAAGGTACTCCTACGAGCAGTACTTC. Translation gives CATSRDSALRRYSYEQYF.

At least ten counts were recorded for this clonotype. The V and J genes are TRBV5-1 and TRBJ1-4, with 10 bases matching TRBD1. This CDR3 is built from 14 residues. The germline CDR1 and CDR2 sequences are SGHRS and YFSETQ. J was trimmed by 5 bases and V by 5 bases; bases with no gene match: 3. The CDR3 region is CASRLGQGNEKLFF. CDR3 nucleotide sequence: TGCGCCAGCAGGCTGGGACAGGGGAATGAAAAACTGTTTTTT.

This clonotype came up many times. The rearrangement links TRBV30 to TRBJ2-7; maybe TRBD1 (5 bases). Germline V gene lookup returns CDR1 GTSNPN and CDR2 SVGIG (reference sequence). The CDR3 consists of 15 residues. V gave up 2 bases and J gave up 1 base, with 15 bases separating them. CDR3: CAWSYRTGSSYEQYF. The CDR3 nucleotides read TGTGCCTGGAGTTATAGAACAGGTAGTTCCTACGAGCAGTACTTC.

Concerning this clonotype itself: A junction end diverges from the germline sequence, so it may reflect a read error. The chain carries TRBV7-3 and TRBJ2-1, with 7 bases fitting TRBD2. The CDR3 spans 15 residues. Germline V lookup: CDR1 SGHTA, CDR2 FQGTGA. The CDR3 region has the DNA TGTGCCAGCATCTTAAACCTAGCGGTGGGGAATGAGCAGTTCTTC. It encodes CASILNLAVGNEQFF.

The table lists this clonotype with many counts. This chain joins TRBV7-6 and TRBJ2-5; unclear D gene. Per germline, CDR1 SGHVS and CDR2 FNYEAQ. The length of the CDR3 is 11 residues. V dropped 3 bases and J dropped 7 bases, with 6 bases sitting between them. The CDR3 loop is CASSFMGTQYF. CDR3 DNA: TGTGCCAGCAGCTTTATGGGGACCCAGTACTTC.

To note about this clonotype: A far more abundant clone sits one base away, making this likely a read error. The CDR3 region is CASSLWTYNEQFF. CDR3 nucleotide sequence: TGTGCCAGCAGCTTGTGGACCTACAATGAGCAGTTCTTC. This rearrangement joins TRBV5-1 to TRBJ2-1; D ambiguous. Germline V gives CDR1 SGHRS, CDR2 YFSETQ. The CDR3 covers 13 residues.

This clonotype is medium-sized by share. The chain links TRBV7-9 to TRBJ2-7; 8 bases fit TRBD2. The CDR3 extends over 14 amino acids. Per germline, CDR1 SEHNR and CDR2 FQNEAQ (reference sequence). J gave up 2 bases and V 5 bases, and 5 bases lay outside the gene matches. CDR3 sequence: CASSVSGVTYEQYF. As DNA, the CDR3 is TGTGCCAGCAGCGTTAGCGGGGTTACCTACGAGCAGTACTTC.